This T cell receptor beta chain was identified during a study of T-cell reconstitution after alpha-beta-depleted transplantation in children. Study results and limitations: Surviving recipient T cells and intrathymic progenitors accounted for some patients' high TCRbeta diversity at day 60. It was newly produced T cells that mostly accounted for T-cell counts and diversity one year after transplant.

Germline loops: CDR1 SNHLY, CDR2 FYNNEI. The CDR3 sequence is 14 residues long. V lost 7 bases and J lost 1; bases outside the gene matches: 4. This clonotype turned up a few times. Its target is unknown. Unique molecular identifiers were used in preparing the TCRbeta library. TCRdb ran MiXCR on the PCR reads and lists one entry per CDR3 protein. The data contain 500,000 or so distinct CDR3 sequences, 9.5% to 12% of them singletons. The chain has TRBV2 and TRBJ2-4; TRBD1 aligns across 7 bases. This clonotype originated in a female patient aged 2 to 10 who had a stem cell transplant for aplastic anemia, so the T cells may come from the graft donor. This specimen was PBMCs, mostly from graft donor cells, taken 180 days after TCRalphabeta/CD19-depleted stem cell transplant. The CDR3 loop is CASKRGGAKNIQYF. For the CDR3, the DNA is TGTGCCAGCAAGAGAGGGGGCGCCAAAAACATTCAGTACTTC. The variable domain in full, completed from reference TRBV2 and TRBJ2-4, reads EPEVTQTPSHQVTQMGQEVILRCVPISNHLYFYWYRQILGQKVEFLVSFYNNEISEKSEIFDDQFSVERPDGSNFTLKIRSTKLEDSAMYFCASKRGGAKNIQYFGAGTRLSVL.